The TCR beta chain under discussion was sequenced for a study of radiotherapy plus CTLA-4 blockade in lung cancer. The overall study: Objective responses were seen in 15% to 20% of patients, disease control in more than 30%.

The V end was cut by 0 bases, the J end by 1 base, with 13 bases between. Germline V gene lookup returns CDR1 MGHRA and CDR2 YSYEKL. This CDR3 region has 17 residues. Sequencing used immunoSEQ multiplex PCR; TCRdb keeps in-frame clones, though not all of them. This sample has more than 25,000 clones; 75% to 85% occur once, and the top ten carry over 15%. Patients in the study, people with chemo-refractory metastatic non-small-cell lung cancer, received focal radiation plus ipilimumab CTLA-4 blockade. Points from the study as a whole: In blood, tumor-derived TCR clones expanded after radiotherapy plus ipilimumab. Dynamics of early blood T cell clones, together with interferon-beta, were reportedly the best predictors of response.

A word on this clone: Antigen unknown.

The sequencing used peripheral blood, collected from a patient treated with radiotherapy plus ipilimumab. The chain joins TRBV4-1 to TRBJ2-4; maybe TRBD1 (6 bases). The receptor comes from a human donor with non-small cell lung cancer that progressed on radiotherapy plus ipilimumab. CDR3 in amino acids: CASSQDLGAVAKNIQYF. CDR3 in DNA: TGCGCCAGCAGCCAAGATTTGGGGGCTGTGGCCAAAAACATTCAGTACTTC.